This T cell receptor (beta chain) was recorded in a study of blood T cells in healthy people across ages. Findings of the study overall: Unsorted PBMCs blocked a conclusive comparison of naive and antigen-experienced cells.

Combining a sample-barcoded 5' primer with a J-beta primer mix, a second PCR ran for roughly 7 to 11 cycles. One entry per CDR3 protein results from TCRdb running MiXCR on the 5' RACE reads. The sample consists of about 830,000 distinct CDR3 sequences, around 62% of them appearing once. V was trimmed by 6 bases and J by 2 bases, leaving 13 bases between them. This CDR3 has 14 amino acids. Germline V gene lookup returns CDR1 SNHLY and CDR2 FYNNEI. Healthy Caucasian individuals from Russia aged about 6 to 100 were enrolled as donors. Peripheral blood from each donor was collected in a volume of ten milliliters. About this clonotype itself: The antigen is unknown.

The TCR was taken from a young man in good health. This chain connects TRBV2 to TRBJ2-5; perhaps TRBD2 as D (5 bases). Sequenced material: blood. CDR3 DNA sequence: TGTGCCAGCAGAGGCCCGGGATTACAAGAGACCCAGTACTTC. Its translation: CASRGPGLQETQYF.